The TCR beta chain described here comes from a study of CD8 T cells in Susac syndrome. The V gene's germline CDR1 is KGHSH and CDR2 LQKENI. The CDR3 runs 15 residues. J gave up 7 bases and V 4 bases, and 7 bases lay outside the gene matches. Random hexamers primed reverse transcription of about 0.5 to 1 ug RNA. The authors amplified TCR beta CDR3 across 54 Vbeta and 13 Jbeta using immunoSEQ multiplex PCR. TCRdb fed the immunoSEQ multiplex PCR reads into MiXCR, producing one record per CDR3 protein. The data hold about 130,000 distinct CDR3 sequences, with around 96% observed a single time. The clonotype comes from a human donor in good health. The chain joins TRBV18 to TRBJ2-2, with 9 bases that match TRBD2. Sequenced sample: CD4+ T cells from PBMCs. The DNA of the CDR3 is TGTGCCAGCTCACGAGCGGGAGGAGGAATCGGGGAGCTGTTTTTT. Protein sequence: CASSRAGGGIGELFF.